A single sample is the source of the 9 T cell receptor beta chains below, sequenced in a study of control samples from healthy donors and cancer patients. Some clones are missing from TCRdb's copy, which holds only in-frame ones; the method was immunoSEQ multiplex PCR. Of approximately 58,000 clones listed, more than 75% are singletons. Sequencing input: PBMCs. These receptors were collected from a woman in her sixties or seventies with lung cancer.

The gene calls are TRBV30 and TRBJ1-4; TRBD1 matches at 8 bases. This CDR3 comprises 15 residues. CDR1 and CDR2 (germline): GTSNPN, SVGIG (reference sequence). J lost 7 bases, V lost 0 bases, and 7 bases had no gene match. In DNA form, the CDR3 reads TGTGCCTGGAGTGTAGGGGCGGGGACAGGTGAAAAACTGTTTTTT. Protein product: CAWSVGAGTGEKLFF.

The rearrangement joins TRBV9 to TRBJ1-2, with D maybe TRBD1 (5 bases). Germline CDR1 is SGDLS and CDR2 is YYNGEE. The V gene lost 4 bases and the J gene lost 6 bases, with 22 bases spanning the gap. The CDR3 consists of 16 residues. This CDR3 is CASSSNLGTQRHGYTF. The CDR3 DNA is TGTGCCAGCAGCTCCAACCTCGGGACTCAACGACATGGCTACACCTTC.

The genes are TRBV6-5 and TRBJ1-2; 8 bases agree with TRBD1. Losses at the gene ends were 10 bases for V and 5 bases for J; bases not matched to a gene: 12. Looked up from germline, CDR1 is MNHEY and CDR2 is SVGAGI. The CDR3 consists of 14 residues. In DNA form, the CDR3 reads TGTGCCACGCACCCACCCGGGACAGGTTATGGCTACACCTTC. Translated, it gives CATHPPGTGYGYTF.

The genes are TRBV15 and TRBJ2-7, with 8 positions matching TRBD1. The CDR3 runs to 15 residues. Per germline, CDR1 LNHNV and CDR2 YYDKDF (reference sequence). V lost 2 bases and J lost 1; bases outside the gene matches: 4. The CDR3 loop is CATSRQRTGSYEQYF. The CDR3 region has the DNA TGTGCCACCAGCAGACAAAGGACAGGGTCCTACGAGCAGTACTTC.

V usage is TRBV16 and J usage is TRBJ1-2; D is ambiguous. Germline assignment: CDR1 KGHSY and CDR2 FQNENV. With 4 bases removed from V and 6 bases from J, the gap between germline ends came to 6 bases. This CDR3 has 11 amino acids. CDR3 sequence reads: CASSPGNGYTF. The CDR3 nucleotides are TGTGCCAGCAGCCCTGGGAATGGCTACACCTTC.

This clone showed up just a few times. The rearrangement joins TRBV6-5 to TRBJ1-6; D perhaps matches TRBD1 (6 bases). The CDR3 sequence is 13 residues long. Germline V gene lookup returns CDR1 MNHEY and CDR2 SVGAGI. Trimming pared 11 bases from V and 10 bases from J, leaving 18 bases between. The CDR3 DNA sequence: TGTGCCTCCAGGGGCGGGAAGGAATCACCCCTCCACTTT. Translating it yields CASRGGKESPLHF.

V and J are TRBV18 and TRBJ1-5, with D possibly TRBD1 on 5 matching bases. The ends were cut back, 2 bases at V and 1 base at J, with 12 bases in the middle. CDR1 is KGHSH and CDR2 is LQKENI in the germline V gene. The CDR3 totals 16 residues. The CDR3 coding sequence is TGTGCCAGCTCACCAGGGGCAGGTGGGAGCAATCAGCCCCAGCATTTT. Translation gives CASSPGAGGSNQPQHF.

The chain has TRBV6-1 and TRBJ1-2; D not resolved. Per the germline V gene, CDR1 is MNHNS and CDR2 is SASEGT. This CDR3 has 15 residues. The V and J ends lost 1 base and 7 bases respectively, with 16 bases between them. CDR3 region: CASSEVPAAVSGYTF. CDR3 DNA sequence: TGTGCCAGCAGTGAAGTTCCGGCAGCGGTGAGTGGCTACACCTTC.

This chain connects TRBV10-3 to TRBJ2-7; either TRBD1 or TRBD2 may supply D (5 bases each). Germline assignment: CDR1 ENHRY and CDR2 SYGVKD. Trimming stripped 4 bases from V and 3 bases from J, with 10 bases between. The CDR3 is 13 residues long. CDR3 sequence: CAISVGDGYEQYF. DNA of the CDR3: TGTGCCATCAGTGTAGGGGACGGCTACGAGCAGTACTTC.